This T cell receptor beta chain was obtained from a study of T cells after yellow fever vaccination. This clonotype came up many times. Conversion of TCR transcripts into cDNA relied on 5'RACE template switching, which added a universal primer site and UMIs. TCRdb called the 5' RACE reads again in MiXCR, with one record for every CDR3 protein. The sample contains some 100,000 distinct CDR3 sequences, roughly 6.8% of which appear only once. Germline values: CDR1 DFQATT, CDR2 SNEGSKA (reference sequence). Trimming removed 2 bases from V and 2 bases from J, with 22 bases in between. This CDR3 spans 18 amino acids.

The V gene is TRBV20-1, the J gene TRBJ1-5, with D perhaps matching TRBD1 (6 bases). The sequence came from a man younger than 30 who received the YFV17D yellow fever vaccine. The source material was CD4+ T cells sorted from PBMCs, sampled about 41 days after the first yellow fever vaccination. The CDR3 spells CSARTGNLGSVGNQPQHF. CDR3 coding DNA: TGCAGTGCTAGAACAGGGAATCTGGGATCGGTAGGCAATCAGCCCCAGCATTTT.